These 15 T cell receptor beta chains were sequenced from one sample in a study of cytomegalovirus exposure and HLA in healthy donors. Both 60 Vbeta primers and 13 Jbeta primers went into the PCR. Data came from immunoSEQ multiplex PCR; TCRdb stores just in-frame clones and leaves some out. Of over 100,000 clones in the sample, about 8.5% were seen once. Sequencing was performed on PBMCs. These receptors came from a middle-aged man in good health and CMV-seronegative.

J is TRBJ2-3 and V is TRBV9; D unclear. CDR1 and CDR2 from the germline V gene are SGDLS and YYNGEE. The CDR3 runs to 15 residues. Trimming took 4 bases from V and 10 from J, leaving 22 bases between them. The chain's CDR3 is CASSSLTTHPSAQYF. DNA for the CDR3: TGTGCCAGCAGCTCACTAACCACCCATCCCTCTGCGCAGTATTTT.

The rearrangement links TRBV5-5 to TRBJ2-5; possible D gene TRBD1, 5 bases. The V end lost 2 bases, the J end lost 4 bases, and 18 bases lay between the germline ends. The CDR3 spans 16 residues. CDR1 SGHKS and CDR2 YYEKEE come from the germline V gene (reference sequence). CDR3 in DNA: TGTGCCAGCAGCTTAGGGCGGCAGGGCCTTGGAGAGACCCAGTACTTC. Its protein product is CASSLGRQGLGETQYF.

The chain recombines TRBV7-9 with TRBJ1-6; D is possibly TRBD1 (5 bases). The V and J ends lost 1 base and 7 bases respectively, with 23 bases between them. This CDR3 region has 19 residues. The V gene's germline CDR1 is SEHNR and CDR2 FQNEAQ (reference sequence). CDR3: CASSLGDRFRQGQNSPLHF. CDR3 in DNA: TGTGCCAGCAGCTTAGGGGATCGATTTAGGCAGGGCCAAAATTCACCCCTCCACTTT.

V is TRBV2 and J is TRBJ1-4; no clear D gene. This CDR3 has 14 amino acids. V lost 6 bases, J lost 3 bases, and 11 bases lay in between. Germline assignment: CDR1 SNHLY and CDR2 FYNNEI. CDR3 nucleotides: TGTGCCAGCAGGGTGGGCATCCCTAATGAAAAACTGTTTTTT. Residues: CASRVGIPNEKLFF.

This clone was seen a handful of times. The CDR3 DNA reads as TGTGCCAGCAGCTTGAGACAGGGGGAAGGTTACGAGCAGTACTTC. Protein sequence: CASSLRQGEGYEQYF. This chain connects TRBV5-4 to TRBJ2-7; 9 positions match TRBD1. The germline CDR1 and CDR2 sequences are SGHNT and YYREEE (reference sequence). The trim removed 1 base at V and 4 bases at J, leaving 6 bases unmatched. This CDR3 is built from 15 residues.

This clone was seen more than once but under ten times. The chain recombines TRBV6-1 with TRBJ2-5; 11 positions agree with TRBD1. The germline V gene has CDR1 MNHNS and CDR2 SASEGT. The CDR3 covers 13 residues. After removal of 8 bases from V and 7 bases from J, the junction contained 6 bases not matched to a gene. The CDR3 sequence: CASVGQGVGTQYF. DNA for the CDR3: TGTGCCAGCGTGGGACAGGGGGTCGGGACCCAGTACTTC.

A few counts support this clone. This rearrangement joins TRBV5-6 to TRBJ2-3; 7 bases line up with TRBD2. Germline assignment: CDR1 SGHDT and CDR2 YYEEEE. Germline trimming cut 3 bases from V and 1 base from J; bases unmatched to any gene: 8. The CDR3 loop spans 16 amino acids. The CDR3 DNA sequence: TGTGCCAGCAGCTCCCCCGGCAGCGGGGGCACAGATACGCAGTATTTT. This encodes CASSSPGSGGTDTQYF.

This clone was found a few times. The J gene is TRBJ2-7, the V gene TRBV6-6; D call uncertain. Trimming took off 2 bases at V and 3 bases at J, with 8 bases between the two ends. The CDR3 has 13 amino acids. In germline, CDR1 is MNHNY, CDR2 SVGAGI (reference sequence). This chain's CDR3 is CASSYETGYEQYF. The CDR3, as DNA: TGTGCCAGCAGTTACGAGACGGGCTACGAGCAGTACTTC.

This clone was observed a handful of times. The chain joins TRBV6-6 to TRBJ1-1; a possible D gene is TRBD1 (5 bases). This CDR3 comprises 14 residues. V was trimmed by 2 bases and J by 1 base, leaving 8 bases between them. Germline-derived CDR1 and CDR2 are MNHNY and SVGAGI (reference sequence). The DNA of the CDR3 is TGTGCCAGCAGTTACGGGGCGGAGAACACTGAAGCTTTCTTT. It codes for CASSYGAENTEAFF.

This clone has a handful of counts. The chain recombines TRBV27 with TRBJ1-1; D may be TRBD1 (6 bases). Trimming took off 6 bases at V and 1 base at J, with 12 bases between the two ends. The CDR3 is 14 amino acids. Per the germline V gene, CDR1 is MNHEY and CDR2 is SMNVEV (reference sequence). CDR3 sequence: CASSLQQGNTEAFF. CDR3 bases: TGTGCCAGCAGCCTACAACAGGGGAACACTGAAGCTTTCTTT.

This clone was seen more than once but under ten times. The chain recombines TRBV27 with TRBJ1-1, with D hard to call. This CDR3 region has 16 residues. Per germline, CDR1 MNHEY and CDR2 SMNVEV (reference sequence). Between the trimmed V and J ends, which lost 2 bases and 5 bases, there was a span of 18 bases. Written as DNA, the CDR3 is TGTGCCAGCAGTTTAAGGGTAACAGCACGGGGTACTGAAGCTTTCTTT. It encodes CASSLRVTARGTEAFF.

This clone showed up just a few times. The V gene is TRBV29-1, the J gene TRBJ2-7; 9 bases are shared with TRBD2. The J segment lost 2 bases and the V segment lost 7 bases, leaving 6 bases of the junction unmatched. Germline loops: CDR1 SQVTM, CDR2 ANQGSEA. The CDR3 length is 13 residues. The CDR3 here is CSARTSETYEQYF. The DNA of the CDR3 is TGCAGCGCCCGGACTAGCGAGACCTACGAGCAGTACTTC.

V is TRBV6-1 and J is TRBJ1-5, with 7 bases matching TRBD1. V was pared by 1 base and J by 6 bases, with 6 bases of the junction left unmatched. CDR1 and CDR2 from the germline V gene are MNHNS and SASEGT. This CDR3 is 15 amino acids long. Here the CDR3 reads CASSEGPRDSQPQHF. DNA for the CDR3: TGTGCCAGCAGTGAAGGGCCCAGGGACAGTCAGCCCCAGCATTTT.

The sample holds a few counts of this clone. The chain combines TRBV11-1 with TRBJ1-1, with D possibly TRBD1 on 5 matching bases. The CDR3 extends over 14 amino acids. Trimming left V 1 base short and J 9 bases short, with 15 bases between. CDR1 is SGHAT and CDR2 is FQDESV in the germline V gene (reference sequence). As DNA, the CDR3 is TGTGCCAGCAGCTTAGTTGGGGCGCAGTTGAAAGCTTTCTTT. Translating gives CASSLVGAQLKAFF.

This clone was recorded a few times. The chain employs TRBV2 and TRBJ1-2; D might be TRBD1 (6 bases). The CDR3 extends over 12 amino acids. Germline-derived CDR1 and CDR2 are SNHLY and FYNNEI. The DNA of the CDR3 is TGTGTCAGGACAGACGCTAACTATGGCTACACCTTC. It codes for CVRTDANYGYTF.